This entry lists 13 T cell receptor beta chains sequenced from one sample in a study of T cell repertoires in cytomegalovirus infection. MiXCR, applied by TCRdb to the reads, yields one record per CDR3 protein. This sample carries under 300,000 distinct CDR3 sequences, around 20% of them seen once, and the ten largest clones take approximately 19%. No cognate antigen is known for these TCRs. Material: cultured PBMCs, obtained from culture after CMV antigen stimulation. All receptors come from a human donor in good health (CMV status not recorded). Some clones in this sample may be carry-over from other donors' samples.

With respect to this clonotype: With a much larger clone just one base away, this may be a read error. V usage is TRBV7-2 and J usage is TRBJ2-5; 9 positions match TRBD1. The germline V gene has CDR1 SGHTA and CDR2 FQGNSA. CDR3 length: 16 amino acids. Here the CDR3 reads CASSLKGGTGQATQYF. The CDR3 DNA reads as TGTGCCAGCAGCTTAAAAGGGGGGACAGGGCAAGCGACCCAGTACTTC.

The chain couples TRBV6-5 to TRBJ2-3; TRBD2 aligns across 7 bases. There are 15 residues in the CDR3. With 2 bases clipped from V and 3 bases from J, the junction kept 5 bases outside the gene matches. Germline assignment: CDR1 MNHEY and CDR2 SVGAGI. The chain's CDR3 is CASSYLSGPTDTQYF. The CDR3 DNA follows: TGTGCCAGCAGTTACCTTAGCGGGCCTACAGATACGCAGTATTTT.

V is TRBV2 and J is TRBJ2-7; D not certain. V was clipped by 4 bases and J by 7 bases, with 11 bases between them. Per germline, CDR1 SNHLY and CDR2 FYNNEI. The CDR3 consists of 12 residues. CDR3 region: CASSVSFWEQYV. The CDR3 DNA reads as TGTGCCAGCAGTGTAAGTTTTTGGGAGCAGTACGTC.

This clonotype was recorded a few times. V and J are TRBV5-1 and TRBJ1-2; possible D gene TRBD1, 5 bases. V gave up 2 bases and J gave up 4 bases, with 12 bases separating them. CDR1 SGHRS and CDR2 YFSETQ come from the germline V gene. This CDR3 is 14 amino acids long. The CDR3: CASSLTRDLYGYTF. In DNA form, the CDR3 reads TGCGCCAGCAGCTTAACCCGGGACCTCTATGGCTACACCTTC.

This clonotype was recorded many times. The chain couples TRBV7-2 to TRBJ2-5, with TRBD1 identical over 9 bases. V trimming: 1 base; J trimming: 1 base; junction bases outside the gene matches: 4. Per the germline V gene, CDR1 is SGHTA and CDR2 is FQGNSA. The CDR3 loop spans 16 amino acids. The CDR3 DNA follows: TGTGCCAGCAGCTTAGTCGGGGGACAGGGCCAAGAGACCCAGTACTTC. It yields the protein CASSLVGGQGQETQYF.

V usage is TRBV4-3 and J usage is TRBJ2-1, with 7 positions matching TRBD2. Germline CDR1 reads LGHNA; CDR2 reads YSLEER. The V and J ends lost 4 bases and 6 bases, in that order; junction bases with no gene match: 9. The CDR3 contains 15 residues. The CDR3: CASSRRGGGGNEQFF. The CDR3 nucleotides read TGCGCCAGCAGCCGTAGAGGTGGGGGGGGCAATGAGCAGTTCTTC.

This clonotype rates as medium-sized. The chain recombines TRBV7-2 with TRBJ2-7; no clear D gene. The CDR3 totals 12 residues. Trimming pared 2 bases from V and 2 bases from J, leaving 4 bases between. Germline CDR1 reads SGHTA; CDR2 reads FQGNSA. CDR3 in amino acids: CASSLRTYEQYF. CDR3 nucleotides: TGTGCCAGCAGCTTACGGACCTACGAGCAGTACTTC.

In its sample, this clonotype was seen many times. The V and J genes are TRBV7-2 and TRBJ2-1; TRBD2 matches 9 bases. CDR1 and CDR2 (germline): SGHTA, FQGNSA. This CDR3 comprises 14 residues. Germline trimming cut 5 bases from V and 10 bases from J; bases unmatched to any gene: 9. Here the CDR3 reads CASSPSTSGQEQFF. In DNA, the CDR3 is TGTGCCAGCAGCCCCTCTACTAGCGGGCAAGAGCAGTTCTTC.

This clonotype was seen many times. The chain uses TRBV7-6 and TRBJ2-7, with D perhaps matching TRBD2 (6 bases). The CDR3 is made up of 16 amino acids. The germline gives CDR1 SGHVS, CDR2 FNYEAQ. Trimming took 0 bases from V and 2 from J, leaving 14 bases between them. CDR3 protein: CASSLASRECTYEQYV. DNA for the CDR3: TGTGCCAGCAGCTTAGCTTCCCGGGAGTGTACCTACGAGCAGTACGTC.

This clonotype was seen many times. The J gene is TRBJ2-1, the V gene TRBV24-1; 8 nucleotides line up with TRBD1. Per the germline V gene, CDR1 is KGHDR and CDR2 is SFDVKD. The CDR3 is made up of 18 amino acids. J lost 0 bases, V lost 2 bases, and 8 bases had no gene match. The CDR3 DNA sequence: TGTGCCACCAGTGATTATGCCGAGGGACAGGTCTCCTACAATGAGCAGTTCTTC. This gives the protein CATSDYAEGQVSYNEQFF.

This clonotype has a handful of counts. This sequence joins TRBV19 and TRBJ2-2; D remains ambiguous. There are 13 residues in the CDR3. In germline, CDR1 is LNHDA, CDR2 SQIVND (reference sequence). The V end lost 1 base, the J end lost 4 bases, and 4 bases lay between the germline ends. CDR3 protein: CASSIGTTGELFF. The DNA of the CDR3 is TGTGCCAGTAGTATAGGTACCACCGGGGAGCTGTTTTTT.

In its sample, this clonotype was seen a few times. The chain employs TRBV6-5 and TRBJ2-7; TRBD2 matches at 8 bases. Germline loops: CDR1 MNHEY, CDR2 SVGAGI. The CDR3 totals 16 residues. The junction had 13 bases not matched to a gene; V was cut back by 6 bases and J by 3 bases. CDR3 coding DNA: TGTGCCAGCAGCATAACAGCGGGAGCGAACTTCTACGAGCAGTACGTC. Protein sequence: CASSITAGANFYEQYV.

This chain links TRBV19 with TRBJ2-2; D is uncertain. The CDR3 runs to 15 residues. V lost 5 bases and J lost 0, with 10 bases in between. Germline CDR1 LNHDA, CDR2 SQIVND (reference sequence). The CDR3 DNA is TGTGCCAGTAGTCACCTGAATACGAACACCGGGGAGCTGTTTTTT. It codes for CASSHLNTNTGELFF.